This paragraph covers one TCR beta chain sequence. The target antigen is unknown. Clones were read by immunoSEQ multiplex PCR, and TCRdb kept only the in-frame ones, dropping some. The sample carries about 30,000 clones, roughly three quarters recorded once. The sample is drawn from a study of a mutant IDH1 vaccine in newly diagnosed glioma. About the study: Before enrollment, the patients had been treated with radiotherapy alone, temozolomide alone, or both together. Most of them had received both. Findings and limits, study-wide: Of the patients, 80% to 95% had vaccine-induced immune responses.

Regarding time point: week 11, during vaccination. Alongside topical imiquimod, each dose of vaccine comprised 300 ug of mutant IDH1 20-mer peptide. The receptor comes from a man in his thirties or forties with glioma. Specimen: PBMCs, collected from a glioma patient whose treatment included an IDH1 peptide vaccine.

The CDR3 spells CASSPRSGGASDTQYF. The CDR3 DNA is TGTGCCAGCAGCCCGCGAAGCGGGGGGGCTTCAGATACGCAGTATTTT. The genes are TRBV7-8 and TRBJ2-3; 10 nucleotides align to TRBD2. The length of the CDR3 is 16 residues. Unmatched junction bases numbered 9, after V lost 5 bases and J lost 4 bases. The V gene's germline CDR1 is SGHVS and CDR2 FQNEAQ. The whole variable domain, filled in from reference TRBV7-8 and TRBJ2-3, reads GAGVSQSPRYKVAKRGQDVALRCDPISGHVSLFWYQQALGQGPEFLTYFQNEAQLDKSGLPSDRFFAERPEGSVSTLKIQRTQQEDSAVYLCASSPRSGGASDTQYFGPGTRLTVL.